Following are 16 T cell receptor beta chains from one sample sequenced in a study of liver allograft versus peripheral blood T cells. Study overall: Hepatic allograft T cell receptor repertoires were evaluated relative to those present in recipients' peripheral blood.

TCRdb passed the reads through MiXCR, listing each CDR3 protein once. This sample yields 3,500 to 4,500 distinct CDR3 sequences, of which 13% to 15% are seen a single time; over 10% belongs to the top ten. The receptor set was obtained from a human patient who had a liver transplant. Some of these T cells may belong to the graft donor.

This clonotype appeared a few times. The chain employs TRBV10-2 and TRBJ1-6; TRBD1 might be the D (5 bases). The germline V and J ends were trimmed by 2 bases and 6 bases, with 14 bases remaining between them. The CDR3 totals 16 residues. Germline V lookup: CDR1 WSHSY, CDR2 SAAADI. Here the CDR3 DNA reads TGCGCCAGCAGTGAGGGGGCCGCGGGTACTAATTCACCCCTCCACTTT. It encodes CASSEGAAGTNSPLHF.

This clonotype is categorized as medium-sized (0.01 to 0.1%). The CDR3 loop is CATSDLGQGEHEQFF. Written as DNA, the CDR3 is TGTGCCACCAGTGATTTGGGACAGGGGGAACATGAGCAGTTCTTC. V usage is TRBV24-1 and J usage is TRBJ2-1, with 10 nucleotides matching TRBD1. This CDR3 is built from 15 residues. Per germline, CDR1 KGHDR and CDR2 SFDVKD. The V and J ends lost 0 bases and 8 bases, in that order; junction bases with no gene match: 3.

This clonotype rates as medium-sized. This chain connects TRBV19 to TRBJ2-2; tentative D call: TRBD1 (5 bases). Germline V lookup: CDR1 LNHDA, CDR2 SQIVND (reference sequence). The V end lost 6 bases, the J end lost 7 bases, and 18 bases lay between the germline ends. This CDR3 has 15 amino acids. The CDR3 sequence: CASRPSQGFDGELFF. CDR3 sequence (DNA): TGTGCCAGTAGACCAAGCCAGGGCTTTGACGGGGAGCTGTTTTTT.

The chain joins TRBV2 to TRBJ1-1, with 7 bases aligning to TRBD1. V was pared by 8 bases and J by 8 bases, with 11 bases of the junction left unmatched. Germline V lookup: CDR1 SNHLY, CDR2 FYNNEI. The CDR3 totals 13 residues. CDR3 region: CASGPLSGQEAFF. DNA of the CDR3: TGTGCCAGCGGACCCCTTTCGGGACAGGAAGCTTTCTTT. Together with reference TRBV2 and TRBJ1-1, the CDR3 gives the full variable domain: EPEVTQTPSHQVTQMGQEVILRCVPISNHLYFYWYRQILGQKVEFLVSFYNNEISEKSEIFDDQFSVERPDGSNFTLKIRSTKLEDSAMYFCASGPLSGQEAFFGQGTRLTVV.

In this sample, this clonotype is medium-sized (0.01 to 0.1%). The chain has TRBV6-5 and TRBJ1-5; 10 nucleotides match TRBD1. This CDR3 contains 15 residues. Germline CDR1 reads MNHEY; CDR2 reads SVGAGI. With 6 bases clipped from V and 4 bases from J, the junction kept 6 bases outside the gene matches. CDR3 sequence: CASSLGQGWNQPQHF. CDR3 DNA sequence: TGTGCCAGCAGCCTGGGACAGGGGTGGAATCAGCCCCAGCATTTT.

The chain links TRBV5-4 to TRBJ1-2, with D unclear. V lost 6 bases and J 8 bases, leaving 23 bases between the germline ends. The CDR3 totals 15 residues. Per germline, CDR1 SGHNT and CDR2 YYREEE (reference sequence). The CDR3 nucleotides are TGTGCCAGCAAAAGCCGGGCAGGCCCCCCCGAGGGCTACACCTTC. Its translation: CASKSRAGPPEGYTF.

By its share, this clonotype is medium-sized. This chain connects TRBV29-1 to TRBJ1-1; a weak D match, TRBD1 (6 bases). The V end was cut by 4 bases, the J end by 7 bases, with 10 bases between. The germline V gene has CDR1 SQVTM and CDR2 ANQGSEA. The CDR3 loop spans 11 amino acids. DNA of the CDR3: TGCAGCGTTGTCGGACAGCGTGAAGCTTTCTTT. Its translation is CSVVGQREAFF.

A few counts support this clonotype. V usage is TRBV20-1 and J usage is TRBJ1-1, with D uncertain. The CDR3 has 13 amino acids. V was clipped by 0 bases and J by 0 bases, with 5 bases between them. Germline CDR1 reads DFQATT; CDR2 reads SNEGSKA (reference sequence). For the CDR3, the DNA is TGCAGTGCTAGAGAGGATTTGAACACTGAAGCTTTCTTT. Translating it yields CSAREDLNTEAFF.

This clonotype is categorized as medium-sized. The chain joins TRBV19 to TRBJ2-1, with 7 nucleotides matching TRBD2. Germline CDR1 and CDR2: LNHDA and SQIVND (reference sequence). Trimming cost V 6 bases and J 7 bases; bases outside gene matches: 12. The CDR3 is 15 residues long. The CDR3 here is CASSLIAGGRNEQFF. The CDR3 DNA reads TGTGCCAGTAGCTTAATAGCGGGTGGCAGGAATGAGCAGTTCTTC.

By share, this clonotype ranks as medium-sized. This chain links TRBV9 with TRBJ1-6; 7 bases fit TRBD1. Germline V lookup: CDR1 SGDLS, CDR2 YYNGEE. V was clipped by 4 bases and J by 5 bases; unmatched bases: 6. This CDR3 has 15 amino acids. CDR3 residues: CASSPRQGDNSPLHF. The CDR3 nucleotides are TGTGCCAGCAGCCCTAGACAGGGAGATAATTCACCCCTCCACTTT.

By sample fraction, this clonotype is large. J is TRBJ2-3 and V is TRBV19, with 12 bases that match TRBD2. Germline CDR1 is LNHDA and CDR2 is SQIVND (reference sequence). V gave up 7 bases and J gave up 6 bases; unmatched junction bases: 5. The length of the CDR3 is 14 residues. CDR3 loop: CASNLAGGLDTQYF. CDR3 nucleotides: TGTGCCAGTAATCTAGCGGGGGGGCTTGATACGCAGTATTTT.

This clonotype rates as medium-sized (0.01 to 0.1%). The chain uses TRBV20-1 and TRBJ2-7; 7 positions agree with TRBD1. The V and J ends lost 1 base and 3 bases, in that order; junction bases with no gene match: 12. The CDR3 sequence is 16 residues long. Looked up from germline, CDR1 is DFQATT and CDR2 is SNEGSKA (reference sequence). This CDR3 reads CSARGQGGWANYEQYF. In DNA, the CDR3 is TGCAGTGCTAGAGGACAGGGCGGGTGGGCAAACTACGAGCAGTACTTC.

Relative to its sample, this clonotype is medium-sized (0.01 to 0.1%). The CDR3 protein is CASSFSRESLGDEQYF. The CDR3 nucleotides are TGTGCCAGCAGTTTTTCCCGGGAGTCCCTGGGGGACGAGCAGTACTTC. The V call is TRBV6-2 or TRBV6-3, the J call TRBJ2-7; a possible D gene is TRBD2 (6 bases). Trimming pared 4 bases from V and 5 bases from J, leaving 21 bases between. The CDR3 runs 16 residues. CDR1 and CDR2 from the germline V gene are MNHEY and SVGEGT.

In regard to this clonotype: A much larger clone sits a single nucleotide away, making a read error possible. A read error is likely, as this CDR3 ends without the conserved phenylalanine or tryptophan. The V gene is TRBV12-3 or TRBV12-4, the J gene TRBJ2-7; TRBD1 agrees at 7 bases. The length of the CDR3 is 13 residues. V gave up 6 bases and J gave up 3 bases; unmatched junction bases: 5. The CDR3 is CASSGTVHYEQYI. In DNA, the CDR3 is TGTGCCAGCAGCGGGACAGTACACTACGAGCAGTACATC.

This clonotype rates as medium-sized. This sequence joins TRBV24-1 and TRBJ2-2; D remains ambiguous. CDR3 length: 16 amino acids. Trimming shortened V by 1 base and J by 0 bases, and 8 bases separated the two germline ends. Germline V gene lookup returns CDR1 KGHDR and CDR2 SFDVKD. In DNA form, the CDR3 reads TGTGCCACCAGTGATTTTGGACCGTCGAACACCGGGGAGCTGTTTTTT. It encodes CATSDFGPSNTGELFF.

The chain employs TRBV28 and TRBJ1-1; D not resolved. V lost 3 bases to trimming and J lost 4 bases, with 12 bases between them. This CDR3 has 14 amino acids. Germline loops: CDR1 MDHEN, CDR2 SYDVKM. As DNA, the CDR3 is TGTGCCAGCAGTTTCCGGGGTCTCGGCACTGAAGCTTTCTTT. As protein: CASSFRGLGTEAFF.